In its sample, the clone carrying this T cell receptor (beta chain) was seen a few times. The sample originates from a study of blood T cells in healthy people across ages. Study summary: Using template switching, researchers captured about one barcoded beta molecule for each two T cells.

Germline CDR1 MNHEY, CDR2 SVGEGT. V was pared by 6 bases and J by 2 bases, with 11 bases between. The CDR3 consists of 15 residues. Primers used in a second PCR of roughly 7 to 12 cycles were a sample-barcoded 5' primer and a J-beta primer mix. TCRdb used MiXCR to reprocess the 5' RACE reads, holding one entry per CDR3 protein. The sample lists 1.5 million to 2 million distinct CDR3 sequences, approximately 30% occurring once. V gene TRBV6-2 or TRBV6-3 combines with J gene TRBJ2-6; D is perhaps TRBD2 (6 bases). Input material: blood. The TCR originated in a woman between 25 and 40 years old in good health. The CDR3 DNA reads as TGTGCCAGCAGCGGGAGTGTAACTGGGGCCAACGTCCTGACTTTC. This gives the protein CASSGSVTGANVLTF.